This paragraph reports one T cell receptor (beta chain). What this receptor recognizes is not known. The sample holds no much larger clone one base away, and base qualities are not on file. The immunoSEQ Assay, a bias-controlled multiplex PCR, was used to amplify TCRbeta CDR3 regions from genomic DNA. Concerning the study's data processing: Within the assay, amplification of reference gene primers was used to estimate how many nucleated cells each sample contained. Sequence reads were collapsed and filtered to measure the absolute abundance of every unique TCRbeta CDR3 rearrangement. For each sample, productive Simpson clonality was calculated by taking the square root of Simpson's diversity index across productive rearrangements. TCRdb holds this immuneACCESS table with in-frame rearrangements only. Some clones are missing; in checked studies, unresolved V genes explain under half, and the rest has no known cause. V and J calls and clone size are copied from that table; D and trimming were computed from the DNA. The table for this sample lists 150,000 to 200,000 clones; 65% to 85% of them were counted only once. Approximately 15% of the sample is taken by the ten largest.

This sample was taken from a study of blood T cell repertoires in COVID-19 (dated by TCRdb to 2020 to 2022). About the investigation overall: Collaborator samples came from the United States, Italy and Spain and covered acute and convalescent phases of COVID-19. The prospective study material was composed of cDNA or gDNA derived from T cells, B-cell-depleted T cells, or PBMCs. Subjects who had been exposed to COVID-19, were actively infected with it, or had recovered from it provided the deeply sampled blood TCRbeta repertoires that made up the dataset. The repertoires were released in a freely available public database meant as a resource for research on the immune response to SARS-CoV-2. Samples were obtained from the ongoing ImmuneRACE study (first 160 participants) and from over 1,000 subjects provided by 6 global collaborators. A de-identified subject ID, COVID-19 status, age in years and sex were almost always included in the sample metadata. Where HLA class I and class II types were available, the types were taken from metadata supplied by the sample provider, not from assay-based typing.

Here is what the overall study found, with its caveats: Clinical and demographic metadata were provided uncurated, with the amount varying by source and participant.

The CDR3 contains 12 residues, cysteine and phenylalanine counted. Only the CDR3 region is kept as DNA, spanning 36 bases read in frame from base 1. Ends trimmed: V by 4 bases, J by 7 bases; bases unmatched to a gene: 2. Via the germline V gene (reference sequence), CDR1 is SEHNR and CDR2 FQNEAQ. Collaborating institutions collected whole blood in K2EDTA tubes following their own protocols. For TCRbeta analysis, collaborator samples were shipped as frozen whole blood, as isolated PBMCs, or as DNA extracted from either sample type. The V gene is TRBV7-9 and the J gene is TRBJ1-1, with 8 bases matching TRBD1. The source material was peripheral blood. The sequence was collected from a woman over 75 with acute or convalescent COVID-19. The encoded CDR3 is CASSSTGVEAFF. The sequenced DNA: TGTGCCAGCAGCTCGACAGGGGTTGAAGCTTTCTTT.